The rows below give T cell receptor beta chains drawn from one sample of a study of blood T cell repertoires in COVID-19. Assay used: immunoSEQ multiplex PCR; TCRdb lists only in-frame clones, some missing. The sample lists about 310,000 clones; 85% to 90% were seen once. Sequencing was done on a sample of PBMCs or T cells enriched from blood (not recorded which). The receptors derive from a young woman who had recovered from COVID-19. CDR3s include the opening cysteine and the closing phenylalanine or tryptophan. A D gene is named only where the DNA matches it firmly. Clone size is given for some rows only: seen once, a few or many times, or a class if the clone is expanded.

TRBJ1-2,TRBD1,TRBV5-1,.,CASSKGQGNYGYTF,TGCGCCAGCAGCAAGGGACAGGGGAACTATGGCTACACCTTC
TRBJ2-3,TRBD2,TRBV11-2,.,CASSSRLADTDTQYF,TGTGCCAGCAGCTCTCGACTAGCGGACACAGATACGCAGTATTTT
TRBJ1-2,.,TRBV10-3,.,CAISNLQPHGYTF,TGTGCCATCTCCAACTTACAGCCCCATGGCTACACCTTC
TRBJ1-6,.,TRBV18,few,CASSPEEGNSPLHF,TGTGCCAGCTCACCAGAGGAGGGAAATTCACCCCTCCACTTT
TRBJ2-7,TRBD2,TRBV6-6,.,CAIAGGSYEQYF,TGTGCCATCGCGGGGGGGTCCTACGAGCAGTACTTC
TRBJ2-5,TRBD1,TRBV6-5,.,CASSYSGQGAGETQYF,TGTGCCAGCAGTTACTCGGGACAGGGGGCGGGAGAGACCCAGTACTTC
TRBJ1-2,.,TRBV6-5,few,CASSYGQYYGYTF,TGTGCCAGCAGTTACGGGCAGTACTATGGCTACACCTTC
TRBJ1-6,.,TRBV6-5,.,CASSYRQESSNSPLHF,TGTGCCAGCAGTTACCGGCAGGAATCCTCTAATTCACCCCTCCACTTT
TRBJ2-7,TRBD1,TRBV4-2,.,CASSLIITGAGYEQYF,TGTGCCAGCAGCCTCATAATTACAGGGGCCGGGTACGAGCAGTACTTC
TRBJ2-3,TRBD2,TRBV10-3,.,CATRPSNLAGLTDTQYF,TGTGCCACCCGACCCTCCAACCTAGCGGGCCTCACAGATACGCAGTATTTT
TRBJ2-5,TRBD1,TRBV11-3,.,CASSLGGTAQETQYF,TGTGCCAGCAGCTTAGGTGGGACAGCCCAAGAGACCCAGTACTTC
TRBJ2-3,TRBD2,TRBV2,.,CASSLGTRFTDTQYF,TGTGCCAGCAGTCTGGGGACTAGATTCACAGATACGCAGTATTTT
TRBJ1-2,TRBD1,TRBV27,.,CASSSGPAKRDRGYGYTF,TGTGCCAGCAGTTCCGGCCCCGCAAAAAGGGACAGGGGATATGGCTACACCTTC
TRBJ2-5,TRBD2,TRBV12-5,once,CASGLADSGGPQETQYF,TGTGCTAGTGGTTTGGCGGATAGCGGGGGACCCCAAGAGACCCAGTACTTC
TRBJ1-4,TRBD1,TRBV4-3,.,CASSQDFPTGATNEKLFF,TGCGCCAGCAGCCAAGACTTCCCGACAGGGGCAACTAATGAAAAACTGTTTTTT
TRBJ2-7,TRBD2,TRBV6-1,few,CASSEFSGRASYEQYF,TGTGCCAGCAGTGAATTTAGCGGGAGGGCCTCCTACGAGCAGTACTTC
TRBJ2-7,TRBD1,TRBV12-3/TRBV12-4,.,CASSLNRGYEQYF,TGTGCCAGCAGTTTAAACAGGGGCTACGAGCAGTACTTC
TRBJ2-1,TRBD2,TRBV2,.,CASNLAGVSYNEQFF,TGTGCCAGCAACCTAGCGGGAGTGTCCTACAATGAGCAGTTCTTC
TRBJ1-4,.,TRBV7-9,.,CASSLGATIRPATNEKLFF,TGTGCCAGCAGCTTAGGGGCTACAATTCGACCGGCAACTAATGAAAAACTGTTTTTT
TRBJ2-7,.,TRBV4-1,.,CASSHKGTLAYEQYF,TGCGCCAGCAGCCACAAAGGGACTCTTGCCTACGAGCAGTACTTC
TRBJ2-3,.,TRBV27,once,CASSILVTDTQYF,TGTGCCAGCAGTATTCTAGTAACAGATACGCAGTATTTT
TRBJ1-2,.,TRBV24-1,once,CATSDFTVEHGYTF,TGTGCCACCAGTGATTTTACAGTAGAACATGGCTACACCTTC
TRBJ2-4,.,TRBV4-3,.,CASSQDRRLGDLYF,TGCGCCAGCAGCCAAGATAGACGATTAGGGGACTTATACTTC
TRBJ2-1,.,TRBV10-3,.,CAISEVNNEQFF,TGTGCCATCAGTGAGGTTAACAATGAGCAGTTCTTC
TRBJ1-1,.,TRBV28,.,CASSLAFTRTEAFF,TGTGCCAGCAGTTTAGCATTCACCAGGACTGAAGCTTTCTTT
TRBJ1-1,.,TRBV5-5,.,CASSLRVPGLSTEAFF,TGTGCCAGCAGCTTGCGAGTTCCGGGGTTGTCGACTGAAGCTTTCTTT